The following is a T cell receptor (beta chain) sequence with its context. CDR3 size: 17 residues. Germline V gives CDR1 SGHTA, CDR2 FQGNSA. Germline trimming cut 5 bases from V and 3 bases from J; bases unmatched to any gene: 12. This entry comes from a study of blood T cell repertoires in COVID-19. Background on the study: Italy, Spain and the United States were the sources of the convalescent and acute COVID-19 samples. Sample material is recorded as cDNA or gDNA derived from T cells, B-cell-depleted T cells, or PBMCs.

Methods used by the authors: Reference gene primer amplification yielded estimated nucleated cell counts. Method: immunoSEQ multiplex PCR; TCRdb's copy keeps in-frame clones and lacks some. D and trimming come from the DNA, and the V and J calls and clone size come from that table. Of roughly 110,000 clones detected, 85% appear once; the ten largest clones hold about 13%. Input material: peripheral blood. The V and J genes are TRBV7-2 and TRBJ2-3; 9 bases map to TRBD1. The receptor's source is a human donor in a cohort sampled during active COVID-19. CDR3 DNA: TGTGCCAGCAGCCCGCCCCCGCGGACAGGGGAGACAGATACGCAGTATTTT. This codes for CASSPPPRTGETDTQYF.